A selection of T cell receptor beta chains follows, all from one sample in a study of blood T cell repertoires in COVID-19. Method: immunoSEQ multiplex PCR; TCRdb's copy keeps in-frame clones and lacks some. The top ten hold 4% of the sample, which has 130,000 to 150,000 clones, around 90% seen once. The sequenced sample consisted of PBMCs or T cells enriched from blood (not recorded which). The source is a woman between 40 and 55 years old who had been exposed to COVID-19. The CDR3 runs from the conserved cysteine through the conserved F or W. A D gene is named only where the DNA matches it firmly. Clone size is given for some rows only: seen once, a few or many times, or a class if the clone is expanded.

.,.,TRBV6-5,TRBJ1-6,CASRVQGAGSPLHF,TGTGCCAGCAGAGTACAGGGCGCAGGGTCACCCCTCCACTTT
.,.,TRBV4-1,TRBJ2-1,CASSQGGRTVTRGNEQFF,TGCGCCAGCAGCCAGGGGGGGAGGACAGTGACAAGGGGCAATGAGCAGTTCTTC
.,.,TRBV28,TRBJ2-2,CASIRQANTGELFF,TGTGCCAGCATAAGACAGGCGAACACCGGGGAGCTGTTTTTT
.,few,TRBV2,TRBJ2-3,CASKGGSLGTDTQYF,TGTGCCAGCAAGGGGGGGTCGCTCGGCACAGATACGCAGTATTTT
.,.,TRBV5-1,TRBJ1-5,CASSPSWGQGQPQHF,TGCGCCAGCAGCCCGTCGTGGGGTCAGGGACAGCCCCAGCATTTT
.,once,TRBV7-7,TRBJ2-7,CASSLGAPGLNEQYF,TGTGCCAGCAGCTTAGGGGCCCCAGGGCTCAACGAGCAGTACTTC
.,.,TRBV19,TRBJ1-4,CASSIGLGGGEKLFF,TGTGCCAGTAGTATAGGACTGGGAGGCGGTGAAAAACTGTTTTTT
.,.,TRBV7-7,TRBJ2-5,CASSFWGEETQYF,TGTGCCAGCAGCTTTTGGGGGGAGGAGACCCAGTACTTC
.,.,TRBV15,TRBJ1-2,CATSRDSQGNYGYTF,TGTGCCACCAGCAGAGATTCGCAGGGAAACTATGGCTACACCTTC
.,.,TRBV3-1/TRBV3-2,TRBJ2-3,CASSQEGVVLGRDTQYF,TGTGCCAGCAGCCAAGAAGGCGTCGTACTAGGACGGGATACGCAGTATTTT
.,.,TRBV6-2/TRBV6-3,TRBJ1-4,CAINPDGGKKLFF,TGTGCCATCAACCCGGACGGAGGAAAAAAACTGTTTTTT
.,.,TRBV5-1,TRBJ1-4,CASSFAGNNEKLFF,TGCGCCAGCAGCTTTGCAGGGAACAATGAAAAACTGTTTTTT
TRBD1,.,TRBV19,TRBJ2-7,CASSTGTGSYEQYF,TGTGCCAGTAGTACCGGGACAGGCTCCTACGAGCAGTACTTC
TRBD1,.,TRBV14,TRBJ1-3,CASSQETGGISGNTIYF,TGTGCCAGCAGCCAAGAAACAGGGGGCATCTCTGGAAACACCATATATTTT
.,.,TRBV6-5,TRBJ2-1,CASRSGPNEQFF,TGTGCCAGCCGCTCAGGGCCCAATGAGCAGTTCTTC
.,.,TRBV9,TRBJ1-5,CASSPSGQGDQPQHF,TGTGCCAGCAGCCCAAGCGGGCAGGGCGATCAGCCCCAGCATTTT
TRBD1,.,TRBV5-5,TRBJ1-4,CASSPGQGGGGEKLFF,TGTGCCAGCAGCCCGGGACAGGGAGGGGGAGGTGAAAAACTGTTTTTT
.,.,TRBV5-1,TRBJ1-1,CASSPGTHNTEAFF,TGCGCCAGCAGTCCCGGGACACATAACACTGAAGCTTTCTTT
TRBD2,few,TRBV5-8,TRBJ2-1,CASSLPGLAGGNEQFF,TGTGCCAGCAGCCTCCCCGGACTAGCGGGAGGGAATGAGCAGTTCTTC
.,once,TRBV5-1,TRBJ1-2,CASSLTVDYGYTF,TGCGCCAGCAGCTTGACTGTAGACTATGGCTACACCTTC
TRBD2,.,TRBV9,TRBJ2-1,CASSVRIAGADEQFF,TGTGCCAGCAGCGTACGAATAGCGGGAGCGGATGAGCAGTTCTTC
.,.,TRBV4-1,TRBJ2-7,CASSQGGGSYEQYF,TGCGCCAGCAGCCAAGGTGGGGGCAGTTACGAGCAGTACTTC
.,.,TRBV25-1,TRBJ2-1,CASSPESSYNEQFF,TGTGCCAGCAGTCCCGAGAGCTCCTACAATGAGCAGTTCTTC
TRBD1,.,TRBV4-1,TRBJ1-2,CASSQDTGQISYGYTF,TGCGCCAGCAGCCAGGACACGGGACAGATCTCCTATGGCTACACCTTC
TRBD1,.,TRBV5-1,TRBJ1-1,CASQDGGQVNTEAFF,TGCGCCAGCCAAGACGGGGGACAGGTGAACACTGAAGCTTTCTTT
.,.,TRBV4-3,TRBJ2-7,CASSQDWSSYEQYF,TGCGCCAGCAGCCAAGATTGGAGCTCCTACGAGCAGTACTTC
.,.,TRBV11-3,TRBJ2-2,CASSLTGELLF,TGTGCCAGCAGCTTAACCGGGGAGCTGCTTTTT
.,.,TRBV19,TRBJ2-7,CASMGQVTGEQYF,TGTGCCAGTATGGGGCAGGTGACTGGTGAGCAGTACTTC
.,once,TRBV2,TRBJ1-1,CASSVQGAEAFF,TGTGCCAGCAGTGTCCAGGGCGCTGAAGCTTTCTTT
.,.,TRBV6-5,TRBJ1-6,CASSYGTENSPLHF,TGTGCCAGCAGTTACGGTACCGAGAATTCACCCCTCCACTTT
.,.,TRBV6-5,TRBJ1-4,CASSFRGANEKLFF,TGTGCCAGCAGTTTTCGGGGGGCTAATGAAAAACTGTTTTTT
.,.,TRBV19,TRBJ1-1,CASSIQGTRLANTEAFF,TGTGCCAGTAGTATACAAGGGACTCGGCTTGCGAACACTGAAGCTTTCTTT
TRBD2,.,TRBV10-2,TRBJ2-5,CASNPSGGRETQYF,TGCGCCAGCAACCCTAGCGGGGGGAGAGAGACCCAGTACTTC
.,once,TRBV10-3,TRBJ2-7,CAISEGPYEQYF,TGTGCCATCAGTGAGGGGCCATACGAGCAGTACTTC
.,.,TRBV27,TRBJ1-5,CASSSVGYSNQPQHF,TGTGCCAGCAGTTCGGTGGGCTATAGCAATCAGCCCCAGCATTTT
.,.,TRBV20-1,TRBJ2-1,CSASPVQEGNEQFF,TGCAGTGCTAGTCCGGTTCAAGAGGGCAATGAGCAGTTCTTC
TRBD2,once,TRBV28,TRBJ2-1,CASSFRLAANNEQFF,TGTGCCAGCAGTTTTCGGCTAGCGGCAAACAATGAGCAGTTCTTC
.,.,TRBV29-1,TRBJ1-2,CSVDVGVRENYGYTF,TGCAGCGTTGACGTAGGCGTCAGGGAAAACTATGGCTACACCTTC
.,.,TRBV24-1,TRBJ1-2,CATSEGEGYGYTF,TGTGCCACCAGTGAGGGGGAGGGCTATGGCTACACCTTC
TRBD1,.,TRBV28,TRBJ2-7,CASSSTGTGDEQYF,TGTGCCAGCAGTTCTACCGGGACAGGGGACGAGCAGTACTTC
.,.,TRBV6-2/TRBV6-3,TRBJ1-1,CASSFEGTEAFF,TGTGCCAGCAGTTTTGAGGGCACTGAAGCTTTCTTT
.,.,TRBV28,TRBJ2-7,CASSLFGQNYEQYF,TGTGCCAGCAGTTTATTCGGACAAAACTACGAGCAGTACTTC
TRBD2,.,TRBV2,TRBJ2-1,CASSVASGWVF,TGTGCCAGCAGTGTGGCTAGCGGGTGGGTCTTC
.,once,TRBV10-1,TRBJ2-1,CASTPGHVDEQFF,TGCGCCAGCACTCCGGGACATGTGGATGAGCAGTTCTTC
.,.,TRBV7-2,TRBJ2-3,CASSPLLPTRDTQYF,TGTGCCAGCAGCCCTCTCTTACCCACGCGGGATACGCAGTATTTT
TRBD1,.,TRBV18,TRBJ1-5,CASSPGQGWPQHF,TGTGCCAGCTCCCCCGGACAGGGGTGGCCCCAGCATTTT
TRBD1,.,TRBV5-5,TRBJ2-2,CASSLGQGATGELFF,TGTGCCAGCAGCCTCGGACAGGGGGCAACCGGGGAGCTGTTTTTT
.,.,TRBV29-1,TRBJ2-7,CSVEGHSGVNYEQYF,TGCAGCGTTGAAGGTCACAGCGGTGTAAACTACGAGCAGTACTTC
.,.,TRBV28,TRBJ2-3,CASSRRSNTDTQYF,TGTGCCAGCAGTCGCCGGTCCAACACAGATACGCAGTATTTT
TRBD1,.,TRBV27,TRBJ1-1,CASSYQGAGTEAFF,TGTGCCAGCAGCTATCAGGGGGCTGGCACTGAAGCTTTCTTT
TRBD2,.,TRBV11-2,TRBJ2-7,CASTLTTASGGYEQYF,TGTGCCAGCACCCTGACCACGGCTAGCGGGGGGTACGAGCAGTACTTC
.,once,TRBV10-3,TRBJ1-1,CASGGSQGGTEAFF,TGTGCCTCCGGCGGAAGCCAGGGAGGCACTGAAGCTTTCTTT
TRBD1,.,TRBV7-9,TRBJ2-3,CASSSPLTGPNTDTQYF,TGTGCCAGCAGCTCCCCCTTGACAGGGCCCAACACAGATACGCAGTATTTT
.,.,TRBV14,TRBJ1-1,CASSQDGGSTEAFF,TGTGCCAGCAGCCAGGATGGCGGGAGCACTGAAGCTTTCTTT
.,.,TRBV23-1,TRBJ1-5,CASSQSRVQPQHF,TGCGCCAGCAGTCAATCTCGAGTTCAGCCCCAGCATTTT